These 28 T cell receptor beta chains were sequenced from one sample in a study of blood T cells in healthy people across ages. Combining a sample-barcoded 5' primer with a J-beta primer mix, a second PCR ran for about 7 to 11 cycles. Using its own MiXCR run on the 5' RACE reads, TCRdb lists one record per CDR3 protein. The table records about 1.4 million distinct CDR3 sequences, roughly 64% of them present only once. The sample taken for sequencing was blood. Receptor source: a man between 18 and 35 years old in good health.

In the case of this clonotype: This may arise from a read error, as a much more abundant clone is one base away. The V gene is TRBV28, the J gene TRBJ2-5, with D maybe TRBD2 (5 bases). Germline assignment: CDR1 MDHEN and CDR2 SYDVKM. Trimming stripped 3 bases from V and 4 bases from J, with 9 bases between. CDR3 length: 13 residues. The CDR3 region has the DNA TGTGCCAGCAGTTTCGCGAGCGGAGAGACCCAGTACTTC. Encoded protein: CASSFASGETQYF. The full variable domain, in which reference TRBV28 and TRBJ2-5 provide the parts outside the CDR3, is DVKVTQSSRYLVKRTGEKVFLECVQDMDHENMFWYRQDPGLGLRLIYFSYDVKMKEKGDIPEGYSVSREKKERFSLILESASTNQTSMYLCASSFASGETQYFGPGTRLLVL.

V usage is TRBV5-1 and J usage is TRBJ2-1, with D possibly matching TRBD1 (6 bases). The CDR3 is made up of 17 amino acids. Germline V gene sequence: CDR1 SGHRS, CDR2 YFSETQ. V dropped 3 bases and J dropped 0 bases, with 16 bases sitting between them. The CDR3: CASSSDYDRLSYNEQFF. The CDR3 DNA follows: TGCGCCAGCAGCTCCGACTATGACAGGCTCTCCTACAATGAGCAGTTCTTC.

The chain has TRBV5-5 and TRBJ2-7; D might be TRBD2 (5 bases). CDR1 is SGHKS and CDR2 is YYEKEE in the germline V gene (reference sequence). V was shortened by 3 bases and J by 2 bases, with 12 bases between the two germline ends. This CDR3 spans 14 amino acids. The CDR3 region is CASSWVDGTYEQYF. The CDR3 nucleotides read TGTGCCAGCAGCTGGGTAGACGGGACCTACGAGCAGTACTTC.

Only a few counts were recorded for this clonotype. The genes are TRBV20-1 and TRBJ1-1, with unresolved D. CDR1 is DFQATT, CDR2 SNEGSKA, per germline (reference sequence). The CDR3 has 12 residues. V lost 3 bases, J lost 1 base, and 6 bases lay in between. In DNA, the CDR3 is TGCAGTGCTAGGAACAGGAACACTGAAGCTTTCTTT. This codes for CSARNRNTEAFF.

CDR3 sequence reads: CASSPDLYTEAFF. The CDR3 coding sequence is TGTGCCAGCAGCCCCGACCTGTACACTGAAGCTTTCTTT. V usage is TRBV7-6 and J usage is TRBJ1-1; D gene ambiguous. The CDR3 has 13 residues. The germline V gene encodes CDR1 SGHVS and CDR2 FNYEAQ. V was cut by 5 bases and J by 3 bases, with 10 bases left in between.

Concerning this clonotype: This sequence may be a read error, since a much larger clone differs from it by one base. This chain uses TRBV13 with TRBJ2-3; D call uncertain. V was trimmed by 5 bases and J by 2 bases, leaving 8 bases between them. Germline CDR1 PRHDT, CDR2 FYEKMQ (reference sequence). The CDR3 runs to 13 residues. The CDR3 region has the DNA TGTGCCAGCAGCGTAGACAACACAGATACGCAGTATTTT. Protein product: CASSVDNTDTQYF. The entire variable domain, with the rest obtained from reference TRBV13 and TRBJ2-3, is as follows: AAGVIQSPRHLIKEKRETATLKCYPIPRHDTVYWYQQGPGQDPQFLISFYEKMQSDKGSIPDRFSAQQFSDYHSELNMSSLELGDSALYFCASSVDNTDTQYFGPGTRLTVL.

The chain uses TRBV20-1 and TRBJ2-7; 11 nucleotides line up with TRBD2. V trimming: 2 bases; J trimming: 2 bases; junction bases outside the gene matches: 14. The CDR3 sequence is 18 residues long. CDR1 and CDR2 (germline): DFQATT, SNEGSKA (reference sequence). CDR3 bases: TGCAGTGCTAGACCAAAGCCGGGACTAGCGGAAAATGCCTACGAGCAGTACTTC. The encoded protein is CSARPKPGLAENAYEQYF.

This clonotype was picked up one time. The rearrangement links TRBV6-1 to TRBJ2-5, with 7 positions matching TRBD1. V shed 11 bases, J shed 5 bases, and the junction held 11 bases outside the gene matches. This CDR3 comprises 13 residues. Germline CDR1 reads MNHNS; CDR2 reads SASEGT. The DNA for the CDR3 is TGTGCCGCAGAGCAGGGGGTGTGGGAGACCCAGTACTTC. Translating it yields CAAEQGVWETQYF.

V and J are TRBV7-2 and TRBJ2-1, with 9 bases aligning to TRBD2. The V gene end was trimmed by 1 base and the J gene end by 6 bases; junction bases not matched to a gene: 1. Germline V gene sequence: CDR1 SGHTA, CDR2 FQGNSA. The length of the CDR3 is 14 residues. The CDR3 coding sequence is TGTGCCAGCAGCTTAGAGGGACTAGCCAATGAGCAGTTCTTC. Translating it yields CASSLEGLANEQFF.

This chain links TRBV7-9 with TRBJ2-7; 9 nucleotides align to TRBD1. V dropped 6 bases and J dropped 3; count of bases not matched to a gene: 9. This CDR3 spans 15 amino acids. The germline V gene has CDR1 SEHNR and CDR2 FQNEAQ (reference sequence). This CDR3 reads CASRYTGTGNYEQYF. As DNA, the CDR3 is TGTGCCAGCAGATACACCGGGACAGGGAACTACGAGCAGTACTTC. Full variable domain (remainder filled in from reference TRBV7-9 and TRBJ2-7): DTGVSQNPRHKITKRGQNVTFRCDPISEHNRLYWYRQTLGQGPEFLTYFQNEAQLEKSRLLSDRFSAERPKGSFSTLEIQRTEQGDSAMYLCASRYTGTGNYEQYFGPGTRLTVT.

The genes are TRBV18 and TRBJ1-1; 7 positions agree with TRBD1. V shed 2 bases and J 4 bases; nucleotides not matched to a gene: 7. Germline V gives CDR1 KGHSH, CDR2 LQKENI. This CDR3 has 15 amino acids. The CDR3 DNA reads TGTGCCAGCTCACCAGAGGGGGCGGTCGGCACTGAAGCTTTCTTT. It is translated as CASSPEGAVGTEAFF.

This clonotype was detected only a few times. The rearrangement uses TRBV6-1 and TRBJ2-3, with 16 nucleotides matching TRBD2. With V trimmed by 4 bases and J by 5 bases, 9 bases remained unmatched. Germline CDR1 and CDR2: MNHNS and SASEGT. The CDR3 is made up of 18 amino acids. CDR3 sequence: CASSGGTSGGAGEDTQYF. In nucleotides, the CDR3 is TGTGCCAGCAGTGGCGGGACTAGCGGGGGGGCCGGTGAAGATACGCAGTATTTT.

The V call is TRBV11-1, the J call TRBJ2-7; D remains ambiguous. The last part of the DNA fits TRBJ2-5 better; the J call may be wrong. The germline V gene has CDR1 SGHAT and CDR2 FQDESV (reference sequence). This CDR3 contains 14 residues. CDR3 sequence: CASSLGEAQETQYF. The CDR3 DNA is TGTGCCAGCAGCTTAGGCGAAGCTCAAGAGACCCAGTACTTC.

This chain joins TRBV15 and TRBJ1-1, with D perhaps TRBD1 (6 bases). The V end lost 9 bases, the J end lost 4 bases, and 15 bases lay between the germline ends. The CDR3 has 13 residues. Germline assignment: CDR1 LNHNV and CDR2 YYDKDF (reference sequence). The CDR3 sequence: CATSQGGFTEAFF. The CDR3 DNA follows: TGTGCCACAAGCCAAGGGGGGTTCACTGAAGCTTTCTTT.

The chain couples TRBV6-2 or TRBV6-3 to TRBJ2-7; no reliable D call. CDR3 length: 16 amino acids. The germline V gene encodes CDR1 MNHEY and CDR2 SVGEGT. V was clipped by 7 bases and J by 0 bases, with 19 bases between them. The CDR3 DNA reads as TGTGCCAGCAATCTACAATTCCGCCTGAGCTCCTACGAGCAGTACTTC. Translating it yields CASNLQFRLSSYEQYF.

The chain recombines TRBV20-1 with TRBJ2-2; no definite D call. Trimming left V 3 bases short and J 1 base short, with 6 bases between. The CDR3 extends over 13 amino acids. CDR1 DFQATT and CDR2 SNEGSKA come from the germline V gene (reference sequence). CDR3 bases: TGCAGTGCTAGTTACAGGAACACCGGGGAGCTGTTTTTT. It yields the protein CSASYRNTGELFF.

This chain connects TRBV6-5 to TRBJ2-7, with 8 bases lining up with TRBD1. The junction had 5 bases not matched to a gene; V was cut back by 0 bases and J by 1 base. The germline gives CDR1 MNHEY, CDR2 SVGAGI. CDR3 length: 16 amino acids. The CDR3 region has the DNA TGTGCCAGCAGTTACTCGAGGAGGACAGGGTCCTACGAGCAGTACTTC. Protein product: CASSYSRRTGSYEQYF.

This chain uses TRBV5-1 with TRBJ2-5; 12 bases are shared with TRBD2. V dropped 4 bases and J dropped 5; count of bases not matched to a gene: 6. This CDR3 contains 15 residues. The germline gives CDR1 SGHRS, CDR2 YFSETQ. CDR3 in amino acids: CASSPTSGGLETQYF. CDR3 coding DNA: TGCGCCAGCAGCCCCACTAGCGGGGGGCTGGAGACCCAGTACTTC.

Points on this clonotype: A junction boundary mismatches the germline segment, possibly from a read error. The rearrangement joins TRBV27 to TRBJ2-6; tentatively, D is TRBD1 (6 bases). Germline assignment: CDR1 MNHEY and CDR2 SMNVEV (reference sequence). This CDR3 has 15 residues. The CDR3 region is CASATTGSGATVLTF. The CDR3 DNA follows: TGTGCCAGCGCAACTACAGGGTCTGGGGCCACCGTCCTGACTTTC.

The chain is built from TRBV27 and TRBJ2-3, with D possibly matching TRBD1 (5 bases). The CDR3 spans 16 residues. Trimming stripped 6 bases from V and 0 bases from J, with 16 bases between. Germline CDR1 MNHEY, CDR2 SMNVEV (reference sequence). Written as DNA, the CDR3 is TGTGCCAGCAGCCCATCCGACAGAGCTAGCACAGATACGCAGTATTTT. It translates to CASSPSDRASTDTQYF.

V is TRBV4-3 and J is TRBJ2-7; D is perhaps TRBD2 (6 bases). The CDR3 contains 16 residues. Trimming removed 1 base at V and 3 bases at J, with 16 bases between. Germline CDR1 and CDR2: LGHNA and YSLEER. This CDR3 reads CASSQVSAPGGYEQYF. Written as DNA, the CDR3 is TGCGCCAGCAGCCAAGTCTCTGCCCCCGGGGGCTACGAGCAGTACTTC.

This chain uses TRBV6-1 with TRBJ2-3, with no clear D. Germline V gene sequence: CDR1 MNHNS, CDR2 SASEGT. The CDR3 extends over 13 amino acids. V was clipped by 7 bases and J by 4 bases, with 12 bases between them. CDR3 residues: CASTTHRADTQYF. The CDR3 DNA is TGTGCCAGCACCACACACCGCGCAGATACGCAGTATTTT.

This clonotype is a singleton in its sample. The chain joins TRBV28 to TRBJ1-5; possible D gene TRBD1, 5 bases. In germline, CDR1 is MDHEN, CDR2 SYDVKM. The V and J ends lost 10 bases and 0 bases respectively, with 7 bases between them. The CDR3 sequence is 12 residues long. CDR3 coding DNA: TGTGCCACCAGGGATAGCAATCAGCCCCAGCATTTT. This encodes CATRDSNQPQHF.

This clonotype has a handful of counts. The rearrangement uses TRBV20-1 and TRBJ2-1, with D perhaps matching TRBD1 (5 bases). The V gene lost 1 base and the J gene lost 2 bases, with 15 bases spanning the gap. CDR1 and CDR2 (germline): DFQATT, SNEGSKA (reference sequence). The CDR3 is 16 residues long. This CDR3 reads CSARGRVPLPYNEQFF. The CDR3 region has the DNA TGCAGTGCTAGAGGCAGGGTCCCACTCCCCTACAATGAGCAGTTCTTC.

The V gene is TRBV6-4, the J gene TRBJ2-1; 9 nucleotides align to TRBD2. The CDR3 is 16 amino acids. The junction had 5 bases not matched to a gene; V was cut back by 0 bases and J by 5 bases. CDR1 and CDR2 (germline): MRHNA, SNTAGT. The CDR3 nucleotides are TGTGCCAGCAGTGACTCAATAGCGGGAGCCCACAATGAGCAGTTCTTC. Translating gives CASSDSIAGAHNEQFF.

CDR3 residues: CSARGAVGSPLHF. The DNA for the CDR3 is TGCAGTGCTAGGGGTGCGGTTGGTTCACCCCTCCACTTT. The chain employs TRBV20-1 and TRBJ1-6; D not certain. The V gene lost 3 bases and the J gene lost 9 bases, with 12 bases spanning the gap. The CDR3 loop spans 13 amino acids. Germline CDR1 and CDR2: DFQATT and SNEGSKA (reference sequence).

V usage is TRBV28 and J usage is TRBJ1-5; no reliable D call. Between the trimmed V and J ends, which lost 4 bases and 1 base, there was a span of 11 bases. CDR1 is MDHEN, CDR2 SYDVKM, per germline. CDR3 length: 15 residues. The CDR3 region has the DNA TGTGCCAGCAGTTCCCGGAGGGAGAGCAATCAGCCCCAGCATTTT. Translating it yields CASSSRRESNQPQHF.

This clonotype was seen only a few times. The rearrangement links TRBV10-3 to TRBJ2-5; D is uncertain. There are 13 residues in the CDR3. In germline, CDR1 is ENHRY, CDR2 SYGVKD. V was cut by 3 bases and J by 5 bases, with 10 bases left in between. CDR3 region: CAISDLVGETQYF. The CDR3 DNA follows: TGTGCCATCAGTGATCTCGTGGGGGAGACCCAGTACTTC.